The 22 T cell receptor beta chains below were found in one sample sequenced in a study of regulatory T cells in long-lasting Graves disease. Noted time point: newly diagnosed GD, antithyroid drugs for less than 3 months. After RNA was extracted from PBMCs, the TCR library was made from it. Construction of the TCR beta libraries employed iRepertoire HTBI primers in conjunction with Arm-PCR of CDR3 regions. TCRdb reanalysed the multiplex PCR reads using MiXCR and keeps one entry per CDR3 protein. The sample records about 440,000 distinct CDR3 sequences, around 15% being singletons. The sample was also reused in another study, on T cells in Graves' hyperthyroidism and ophthalmopathy.

The sequencing used peripheral blood mononuclear cells (PBMCs), collected at new diagnosis, from a patient treated with antithyroid drugs. Receptor source: a woman younger than 35 with Graves disease.

This clonotype occurred many times. The V and J genes are TRBV9 and TRBJ2-5, with a weak D call TRBD2 (5 bases). The CDR3 contains 15 residues. The ends were cut back, 2 bases at V and 1 base at J, with 12 bases in the middle. CDR1 SGDLS and CDR2 YYNGEE come from the germline V gene. In DNA form, the CDR3 reads TGTGCCAGCAGCGTCGCCGGAGGACTCCAAGAGACCCAGTACTTC. Protein product: CASSVAGGLQETQYF.

Ten or more counts support this clonotype. The chain joins TRBV24-1 to TRBJ2-1; weak D call: TRBD2 (5 bases). There are 17 residues in the CDR3. In germline, CDR1 is KGHDR, CDR2 SFDVKD. V was clipped by 0 bases and J by 1 base, with 12 bases between them. This chain's CDR3 is CATSDLRAGWSYNEQFF. Here the CDR3 DNA reads TGTGCCACCAGTGATTTGCGGGCGGGTTGGTCCTACAATGAGCAGTTCTTC.

This clonotype was counted at least ten times. This chain connects TRBV19 to TRBJ1-2, with D uncertain. Germline V CDR1 and CDR2: LNHDA, SQIVND (reference sequence). This CDR3 is 15 amino acids long. Trimming removed 4 bases from V and 4 bases from J, with 16 bases in between. For the CDR3, the DNA is TGTGCCAGTAGTACTGAGAGGACGGCTCGCTATGGCTACACCTTC. Translated: CASSTERTARYGYTF.

The table lists this clonotype with many counts. The chain employs TRBV7-8 and TRBJ1-5, with D possibly being TRBD1 (5 bases). Germline CDR1 is SGHVS and CDR2 is FQNEAQ. V was trimmed by 4 bases and J by 0 bases, leaving 10 bases between them. There are 15 residues in the CDR3. CDR3 residues: CASSSGQNSNQPQHF. The CDR3 DNA reads TGTGCCAGCAGCTCCGGACAAAATAGCAATCAGCCCCAGCATTTT.

This clonotype was recorded at least ten times. This rearrangement joins TRBV27 to TRBJ2-1; 7 positions agree with TRBD2. The length of the CDR3 is 15 residues. After removal of 5 bases from V and 4 bases from J, the junction contained 8 bases not matched to a gene. From germline, CDR1 is MNHEY and CDR2 SMNVEV (reference sequence). This CDR3 reads CASSKISGAYNEQFF. CDR3 bases: TGTGCCAGCAGTAAGATAAGCGGGGCATACAATGAGCAGTTCTTC.

This clonotype was recorded at least ten times. The chain has TRBV5-1 and TRBJ2-2, with D perhaps TRBD1 (6 bases). The germline V and J ends were trimmed by 4 bases and 2 bases, with 12 bases remaining between them. The CDR3 has 15 amino acids. Per germline, CDR1 SGHRS and CDR2 YFSETQ. The CDR3 sequence: CASSPRTDNTGELFF. For the CDR3, the DNA is TGCGCCAGCAGCCCGCGGACAGATAACACCGGGGAGCTGTTTTTT.

V usage is TRBV28 and J usage is TRBJ2-1; 12 bases align to TRBD2. Trimming cost V 6 bases and J 8 bases; bases outside gene matches: 8. This CDR3 has 15 amino acids. Germline values: CDR1 MDHEN, CDR2 SYDVKM. CDR3 nucleotide sequence: TGTGCCAGCAGACCCCGACTAGCGGGAGTTCATGAGCAGTTCTTC. This codes for CASRPRLAGVHEQFF. Based on the CDR3 plus reference TRBV28 and TRBJ2-1, the full variable domain is DVKVTQSSRYLVKRTGEKVFLECVQDMDHENMFWYRQDPGLGLRLIYFSYDVKMKEKGDIPEGYSVSREKKERFSLILESASTNQTSMYLCASRPRLAGVHEQFFGPGTRLTVL.

The chain employs TRBV4-1 and TRBJ2-7; D might be TRBD1 (6 bases). Trimming left V 4 bases short and J 4 bases short, with 14 bases between. This CDR3 contains 14 residues. From germline, CDR1 is MGHRA and CDR2 YSYEKL. CDR3 protein: CASSPGTRAYEQYF. Here the CDR3 DNA reads TGCGCCAGCAGCCCCGGGACACGGGCTTACGAGCAGTACTTC.

This clonotype appeared many times. The chain links TRBV9 to TRBJ1-1; 7 bases align to TRBD1. J gave up 5 bases and V 0 bases, and 4 bases lay outside the gene matches. This CDR3 contains 14 residues. Germline assignment: CDR1 SGDLS and CDR2 YYNGEE. In DNA form, the CDR3 reads TGTGCCAGCAGCGTAGGACTACAGGGGACTGAAGCTTTCTTT. Protein product: CASSVGLQGTEAFF. Full variable domain (missing parts from reference TRBV9 and TRBJ1-1): DSGVTQTPKHLITATGQRVTLRCSPRSGDLSVYWYQQSLDQGLQFLIQYYNGEERAKGNILERFSAQQFPDLHSELNLSSLELGDSALYFCASSVGLQGTEAFFGQGTRLTVV.

This clonotype was recorded many times. The chain couples TRBV3-1 to TRBJ1-1; the D is unclear. V dropped 4 bases and J dropped 0 bases, with 12 bases sitting between them. CDR3 length: 15 residues. The germline V gene has CDR1 LGHDT and CDR2 YNNKEL (reference sequence). This chain's CDR3 is CASSLLRTVNTEAFF. As DNA, the CDR3 is TGTGCCAGCAGCCTATTACGGACGGTGAACACTGAAGCTTTCTTT.

This clonotype was recorded at least ten times. This chain uses TRBV13 with TRBJ1-1, with D possibly being TRBD1 (6 bases). Trimming pared 0 bases from V and 2 bases from J, leaving 13 bases between. CDR1 and CDR2 (germline): PRHDT, FYEKMQ (reference sequence). The CDR3 runs to 16 residues. This CDR3 is CASSLGHGTINTEAFF. The DNA for the CDR3 is TGTGCCAGCAGCTTAGGTCACGGGACAATCAACACTGAAGCTTTCTTT.

This rearrangement joins TRBV20-1 to TRBJ1-1; D is uncertain. The ends were cut back, 7 bases at V and 2 bases at J, with 11 bases in the middle. The CDR3 has 12 amino acids. Germline CDR1 DFQATT, CDR2 SNEGSKA (reference sequence). CDR3 nucleotide sequence: TGCAGTGGGGCCTGGGAAAACACTGAAGCTTTCTTT. Translated: CSGAWENTEAFF.

The CDR3 nucleotides read TGCGCCAGCAGCCAGGTTGACAGAAGTCCCTACGAGCAGTACTTC. Protein: CASSQVDRSPYEQYF. The V and J genes are TRBV4-1 and TRBJ2-7; D is perhaps TRBD1 (5 bases). Trimming took off 3 bases at V and 2 bases at J, with 14 bases between the two ends. Germline CDR1 and CDR2: MGHRA and YSYEKL. The CDR3 is 15 amino acids.

This clonotype was picked up a small number of times. One end of the junction is discordant with germline, which a read error may explain. The V call is TRBV7-7, the J call TRBJ2-1; TRBD2 matches at 7 bases. Germline values: CDR1 SSHAT, CDR2 FNYEAQ (reference sequence). The length of the CDR3 is 15 residues. CDR3: CASTRLAVSDNEQFF. In DNA form, the CDR3 reads TGTGCTAGCACACGACTAGCTGTTTCGGACAATGAGCAGTTCTTC.

This chain joins TRBV20-1 and TRBJ2-3; D is undetermined. The CDR3 extends over 11 amino acids. Trimming removed 0 bases from V and 5 bases from J, with 3 bases in between. The germline V gene encodes CDR1 DFQATT and CDR2 SNEGSKA (reference sequence). The CDR3 DNA sequence: TGCAGTGCTAGAGATGTAGATACGCAGTATTTT. Protein: CSARDVDTQYF.

This clonotype came up many times. This chain joins TRBV27 and TRBJ2-2; D remains unclear. Per the germline V gene, CDR1 is MNHEY and CDR2 is SMNVEV (reference sequence). The CDR3 sequence is 9 residues long. V was trimmed by 3 bases and J by 15 bases, leaving 5 bases between them. CDR3 residues: CASSLGLFF. CDR3 DNA: TGTGCCAGCAGTTTGGGGTTGTTTTTT.

This clonotype was seen repeatedly, ten times or more. This chain joins TRBV20-1 and TRBJ2-1, with 11 bases identical to TRBD2. CDR1 DFQATT and CDR2 SNEGSKA come from the germline V gene (reference sequence). This CDR3 has 15 residues. J gave up 9 bases and V 4 bases, and 11 bases lay outside the gene matches. The CDR3 region has the DNA TGCAGTGCTAAGACTAGCGGGGCCTTGGTGGGTGAGCAGTTCTTC. It codes for CSAKTSGALVGEQFF.

This clonotype appeared many times. V usage is TRBV6-1 and J usage is TRBJ2-2, with D perhaps matching TRBD1 (5 bases). Deletions cut 6 bases from V and 0 bases from J, with 11 bases between. Germline V lookup: CDR1 MNHNS, CDR2 SASEGT. The CDR3 loop spans 15 amino acids. The CDR3, as DNA: TGTGCCAGCAGGTGGACATCCGCGAACACCGGGGAGCTGTTTTTT. Protein: CASRWTSANTGELFF.

In its sample, this clonotype was seen a few times. The rearrangement links TRBV18 to TRBJ2-7; 9 bases line up with TRBD1. The V segment lost 3 bases and the J segment 0 bases; nucleotides outside the gene matches: 6. CDR3 size: 16 residues. Germline CDR1 reads KGHSH; CDR2 reads LQKENI. The CDR3 bases are TGTGCCAGCTCACCCCTAGACAGGGGGAGCTCCTACGAGCAGTACTTC. As protein: CASSPLDRGSSYEQYF. The variable domain in full, completed from reference TRBV18 and TRBJ2-7, reads NAGVMQNPRHLVRRRGQEARLRCSPMKGHSHVYWYRQLPEEGLKFMVYLQKENIIDESGMPKERFSAEFPKEGPSILRIQQVVRGDSAAYFCASSPLDRGSSYEQYFGPGTRLTVT.

This clonotype was detected only a few times. The chain carries TRBV7-3 and TRBJ2-7; D unclear. The V gene lost 3 bases and the J gene lost 4 bases, with 10 bases spanning the gap. The CDR3 extends over 13 amino acids. Germline V lookup: CDR1 SGHTA, CDR2 FQGTGA. This CDR3 is CASSFPKLYEQYF. The CDR3 DNA follows: TGTGCCAGCAGCTTCCCAAAACTTTACGAGCAGTACTTC.

There are many counts of this clonotype. The CDR3, as DNA: TGCAGTGCCACACAGGGGCCCAACCAGCCCCAGCATTTT. Protein sequence: CSATQGPNQPQHF. The chain uses TRBV20-1 and TRBJ1-5; 7 positions agree with TRBD1. There are 13 residues in the CDR3. Germline-derived CDR1 and CDR2 are DFQATT and SNEGSKA (reference sequence). The V gene end was trimmed by 6 bases and the J gene end by 7 bases; junction bases not matched to a gene: 9.

This clonotype was seen only once. The genes are TRBV6-2 or TRBV6-3 and TRBJ2-7; 8 bases agree with TRBD2. V trimming: 0 bases; J trimming: 6 bases; junction bases outside the gene matches: 13. The CDR3 length is 17 residues. CDR1 and CDR2 (germline): MNHEY, SVGEGT. The CDR3 sequence is CASSYSRSGGPPSEQYF. The CDR3 region has the DNA TGTGCCAGCAGTTACTCGAGGTCGGGAGGGCCTCCCAGCGAGCAGTACTTC.